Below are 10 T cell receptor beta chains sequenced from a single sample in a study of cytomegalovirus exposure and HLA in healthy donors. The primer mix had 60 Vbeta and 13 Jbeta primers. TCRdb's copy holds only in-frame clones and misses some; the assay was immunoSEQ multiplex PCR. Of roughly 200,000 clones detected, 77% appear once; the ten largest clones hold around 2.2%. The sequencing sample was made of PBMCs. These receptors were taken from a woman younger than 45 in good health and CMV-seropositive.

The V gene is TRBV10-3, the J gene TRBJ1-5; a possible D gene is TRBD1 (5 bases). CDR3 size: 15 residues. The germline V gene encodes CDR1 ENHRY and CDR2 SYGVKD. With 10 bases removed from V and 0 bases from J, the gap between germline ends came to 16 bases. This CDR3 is CATLMDTASNQPQHF. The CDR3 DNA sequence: TGTGCCACCTTAATGGACACGGCTAGCAATCAGCCCCAGCATTTT.

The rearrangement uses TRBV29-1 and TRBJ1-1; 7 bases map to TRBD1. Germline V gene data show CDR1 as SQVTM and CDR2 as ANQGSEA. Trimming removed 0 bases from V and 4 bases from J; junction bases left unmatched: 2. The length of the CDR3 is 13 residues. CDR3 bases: TGCAGCGTTGAAGAGTCAGGGGGCACTGAAGCTTTCTTT. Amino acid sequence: CSVEESGGTEAFF.

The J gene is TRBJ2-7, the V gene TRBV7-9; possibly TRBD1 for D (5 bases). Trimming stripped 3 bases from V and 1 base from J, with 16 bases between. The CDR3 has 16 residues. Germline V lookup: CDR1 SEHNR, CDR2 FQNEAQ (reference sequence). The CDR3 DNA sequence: TGTGCCAGCAGCTTCGGGCAGGGTAGAATTTCCTACGAGCAGTACTTC. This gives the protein CASSFGQGRISYEQYF.

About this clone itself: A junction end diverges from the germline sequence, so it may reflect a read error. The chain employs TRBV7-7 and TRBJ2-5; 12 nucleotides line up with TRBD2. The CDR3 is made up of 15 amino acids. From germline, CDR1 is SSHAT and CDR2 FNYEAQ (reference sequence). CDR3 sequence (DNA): TGTGCTAGCAGCTCACGGACTAGCGGGGCAGAGACCCAGTACTTC. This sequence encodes CASSSRTSGAETQYF.

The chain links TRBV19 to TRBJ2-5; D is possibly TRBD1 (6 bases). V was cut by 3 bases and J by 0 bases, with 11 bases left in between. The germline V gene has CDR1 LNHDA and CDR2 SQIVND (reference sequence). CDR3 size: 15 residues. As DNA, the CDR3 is TGTGCCAGTAGTATCCCCGGGACAAACCAAGAGACCCAGTACTTC. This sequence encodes CASSIPGTNQETQYF.

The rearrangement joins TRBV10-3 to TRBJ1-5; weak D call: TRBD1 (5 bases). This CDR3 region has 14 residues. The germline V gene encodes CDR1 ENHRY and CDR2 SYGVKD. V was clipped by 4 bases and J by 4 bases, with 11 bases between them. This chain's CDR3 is CAISGQGFNQPQHF. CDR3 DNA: TGTGCCATCAGTGGGCAGGGATTTAATCAGCCCCAGCATTTT.

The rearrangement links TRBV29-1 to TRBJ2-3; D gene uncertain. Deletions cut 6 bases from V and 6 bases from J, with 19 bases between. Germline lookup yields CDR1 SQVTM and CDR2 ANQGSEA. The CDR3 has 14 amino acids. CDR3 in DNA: TGCAGCGTCCAACCGACAAGGTTCTCTGATACGCAGTATTTT. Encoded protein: CSVQPTRFSDTQYF.

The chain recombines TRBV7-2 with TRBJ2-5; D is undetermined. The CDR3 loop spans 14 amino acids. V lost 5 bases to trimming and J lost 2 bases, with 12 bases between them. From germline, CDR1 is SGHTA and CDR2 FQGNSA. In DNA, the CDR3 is TGTGCCAGCAGCCCCCCCGGTAGTCAAGAGACCCAGTACTTC. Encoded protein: CASSPPGSQETQYF.

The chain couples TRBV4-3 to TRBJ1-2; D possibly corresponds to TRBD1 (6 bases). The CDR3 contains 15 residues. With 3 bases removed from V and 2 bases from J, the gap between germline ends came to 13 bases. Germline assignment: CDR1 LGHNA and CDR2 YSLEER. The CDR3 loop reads CASSQVRQANYGYTF. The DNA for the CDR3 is TGCGCCAGCAGCCAGGTACGACAGGCCAACTATGGCTACACCTTC.

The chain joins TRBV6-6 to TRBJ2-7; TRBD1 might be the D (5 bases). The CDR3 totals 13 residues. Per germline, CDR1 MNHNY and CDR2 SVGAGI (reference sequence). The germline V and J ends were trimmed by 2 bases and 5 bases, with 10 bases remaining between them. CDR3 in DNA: TGTGCCAGCAGTTACATAGGGGTCAACGAGCAGTACTTC. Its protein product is CASSYIGVNEQYF.